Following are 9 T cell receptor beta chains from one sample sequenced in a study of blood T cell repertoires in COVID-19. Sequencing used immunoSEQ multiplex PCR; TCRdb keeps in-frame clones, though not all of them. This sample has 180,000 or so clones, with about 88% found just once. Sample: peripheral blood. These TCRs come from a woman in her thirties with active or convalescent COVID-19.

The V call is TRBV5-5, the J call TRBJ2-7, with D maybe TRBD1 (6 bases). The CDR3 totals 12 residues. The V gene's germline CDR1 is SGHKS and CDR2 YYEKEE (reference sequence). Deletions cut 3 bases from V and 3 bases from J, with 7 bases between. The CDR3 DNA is TGTGCCAGCAGCTCACAGGGCTACGAGCAGTACTTC. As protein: CASSSQGYEQYF.

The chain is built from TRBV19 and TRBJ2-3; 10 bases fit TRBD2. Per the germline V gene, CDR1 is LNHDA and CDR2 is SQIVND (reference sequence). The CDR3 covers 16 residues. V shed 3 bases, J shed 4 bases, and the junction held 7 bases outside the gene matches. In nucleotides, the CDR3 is TGTGCCAGTAGTATGGAAGTAGCGGGGGGCCCAGATACGCAGTATTTT. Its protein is CASSMEVAGGPDTQYF. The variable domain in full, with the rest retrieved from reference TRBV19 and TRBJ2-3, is DGGITQSPKYLFRKEGQNVTLSCEQNLNHDAMYWYRQDPGQGLRLIYYSQIVNDFQKGDIAEGYSVSREKKESFPLTVTSAQKNPTAFYLCASSMEVAGGPDTQYFGPGTRLTVL.

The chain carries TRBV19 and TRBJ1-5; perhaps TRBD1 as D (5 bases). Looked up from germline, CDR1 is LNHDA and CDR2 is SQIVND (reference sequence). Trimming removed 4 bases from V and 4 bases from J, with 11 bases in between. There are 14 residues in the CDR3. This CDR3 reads CASSSTGLNQPQHF. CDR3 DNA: TGTGCCAGTAGTAGTACAGGTTTAAATCAGCCCCAGCATTTT.

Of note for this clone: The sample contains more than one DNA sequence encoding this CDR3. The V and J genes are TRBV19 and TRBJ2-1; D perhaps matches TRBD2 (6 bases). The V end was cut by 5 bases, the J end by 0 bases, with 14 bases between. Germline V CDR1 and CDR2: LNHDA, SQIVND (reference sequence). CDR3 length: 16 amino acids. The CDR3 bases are TGTGCCAGTAGTTCCAATAGCGGAAGCTCCTACAATGAGCAGTTCTTC. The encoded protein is CASSSNSGSSYNEQFF.

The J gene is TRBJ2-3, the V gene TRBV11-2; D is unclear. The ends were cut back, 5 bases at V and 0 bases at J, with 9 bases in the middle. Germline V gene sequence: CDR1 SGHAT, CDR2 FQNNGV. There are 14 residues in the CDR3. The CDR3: CASSPEFSTDTQYF. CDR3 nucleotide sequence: TGTGCCAGCAGCCCGGAGTTTAGCACAGATACGCAGTATTTT.

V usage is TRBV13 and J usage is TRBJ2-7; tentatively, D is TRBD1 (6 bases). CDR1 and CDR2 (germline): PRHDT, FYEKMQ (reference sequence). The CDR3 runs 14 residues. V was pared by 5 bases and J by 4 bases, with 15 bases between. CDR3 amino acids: CASSTEDSAYEQYF. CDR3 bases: TGTGCCAGCAGCACAGAGGACAGTGCGTACGAGCAGTACTTC.

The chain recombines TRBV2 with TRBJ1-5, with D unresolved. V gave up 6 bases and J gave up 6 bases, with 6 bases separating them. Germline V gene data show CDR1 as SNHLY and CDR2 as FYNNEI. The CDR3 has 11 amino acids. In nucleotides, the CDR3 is TGTGCCAGCAGCCCCGGTCAGCCCCAGCATTTT. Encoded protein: CASSPGQPQHF.

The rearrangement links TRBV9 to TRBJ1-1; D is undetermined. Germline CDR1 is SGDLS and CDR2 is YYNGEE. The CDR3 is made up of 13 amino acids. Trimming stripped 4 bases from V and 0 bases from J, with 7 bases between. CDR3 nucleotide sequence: TGTGCCAGCAGCACGACTGTGAACACTGAAGCTTTCTTT. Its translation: CASSTTVNTEAFF.

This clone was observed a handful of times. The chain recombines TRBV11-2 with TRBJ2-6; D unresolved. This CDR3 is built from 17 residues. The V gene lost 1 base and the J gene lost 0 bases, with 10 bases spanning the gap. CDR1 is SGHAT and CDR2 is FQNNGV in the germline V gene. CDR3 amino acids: CASSLVRRLSGANVLTF. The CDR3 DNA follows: TGTGCCAGCAGCTTAGTTCGCAGGCTCTCTGGGGCCAACGTCCTGACTTTC.